This entry lists 2 T cell receptor beta chains sequenced from one sample in a study of CD8+ T cells in alopecia areata. Treatment indicated: oral pan-JAK inhibitor, 5-10 mg twice daily. After isolation, RNA underwent reverse transcription to generate cDNA as the sequencing template. The data were produced by immunoSEQ multiplex PCR, yet TCRdb's version contains in-frame clones alone and is incomplete. The table shows approximately 300,000 clones, with 55% to 70% occurring only once. Sequences were derived from CD4+ T cells sorted from blood, sampled at week 24, from a patient treated with tofacitinib. The source of these receptors is a human donor with alopecia areata.

This sequence joins TRBV25-1 and TRBJ2-2, with 7 bases lining up with TRBD1. From germline, CDR1 is MGHDK and CDR2 SYGVNS. This CDR3 comprises 14 residues. J was trimmed by 6 bases and V by 6 bases; bases with no gene match: 7. The CDR3 DNA follows: TGTGCCAGCAGAACCGGGACAGCCGCCGGGGAGCTGTTTTTT. Its translation is CASRTGTAAGELFF.

The V call is TRBV9, the J call TRBJ2-1, with D possibly TRBD2 on 6 matching bases. This CDR3 is 14 amino acids long. Germline V gene data show CDR1 as SGDLS and CDR2 as YYNGEE. The ends were cut back, 2 bases at V and 8 bases at J, with 14 bases in the middle. The CDR3 DNA sequence: TGTGCCAGCAGCGTTGGCCAGGCGGGATATGAGCAGTTCTTC. Protein sequence: CASSVGQAGYEQFF.